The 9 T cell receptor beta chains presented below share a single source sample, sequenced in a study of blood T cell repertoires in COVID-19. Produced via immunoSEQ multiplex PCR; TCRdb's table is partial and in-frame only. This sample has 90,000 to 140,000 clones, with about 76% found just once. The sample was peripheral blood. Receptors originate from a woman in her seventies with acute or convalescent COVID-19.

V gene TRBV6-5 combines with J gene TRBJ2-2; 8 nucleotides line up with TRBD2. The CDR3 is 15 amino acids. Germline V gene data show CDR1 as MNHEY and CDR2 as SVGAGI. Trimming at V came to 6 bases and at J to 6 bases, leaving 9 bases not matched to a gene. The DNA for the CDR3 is TGTGCCAGCAGACTGGGACTAGGAGGGGCCGGGGAGCTGTTTTTT. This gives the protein CASRLGLGGAGELFF.

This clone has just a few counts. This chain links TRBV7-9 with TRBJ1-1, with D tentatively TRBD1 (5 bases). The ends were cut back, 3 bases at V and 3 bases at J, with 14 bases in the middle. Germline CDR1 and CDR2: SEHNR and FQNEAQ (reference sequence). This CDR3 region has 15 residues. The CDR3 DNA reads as TGTGCCAGCAGCTTGGGCAGGGCGGTTCACACTGAAGCTTTCTTT. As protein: CASSLGRAVHTEAFF.

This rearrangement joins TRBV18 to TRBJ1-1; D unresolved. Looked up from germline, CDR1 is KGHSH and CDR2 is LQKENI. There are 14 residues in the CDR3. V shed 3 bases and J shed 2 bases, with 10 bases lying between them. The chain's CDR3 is CASSPLIRNTEAFF. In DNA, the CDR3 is TGTGCCAGCTCACCGCTAATTCGAAACACTGAAGCTTTCTTT.

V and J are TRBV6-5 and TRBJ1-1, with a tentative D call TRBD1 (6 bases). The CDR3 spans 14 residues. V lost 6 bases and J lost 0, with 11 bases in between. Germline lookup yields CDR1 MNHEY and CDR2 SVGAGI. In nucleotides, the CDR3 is TGTGCCAGCAGGGGGACACTGCTGAACACTGAAGCTTTCTTT. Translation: CASRGTLLNTEAFF.

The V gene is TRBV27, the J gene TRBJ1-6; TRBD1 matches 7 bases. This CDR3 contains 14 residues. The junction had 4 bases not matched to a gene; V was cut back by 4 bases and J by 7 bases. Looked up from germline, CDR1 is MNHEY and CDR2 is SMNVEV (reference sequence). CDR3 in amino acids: CASSYRDSNSPLHF. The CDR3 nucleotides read TGTGCCAGCAGTTACCGGGACAGCAATTCACCCCTCCACTTT.

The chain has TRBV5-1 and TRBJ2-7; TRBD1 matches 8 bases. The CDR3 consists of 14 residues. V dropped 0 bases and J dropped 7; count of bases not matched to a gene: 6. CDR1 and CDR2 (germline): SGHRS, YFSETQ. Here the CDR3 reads CASSLAGQGREQYF. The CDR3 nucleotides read TGCGCCAGCAGCTTGGCAGGACAGGGCCGGGAGCAGTACTTC.

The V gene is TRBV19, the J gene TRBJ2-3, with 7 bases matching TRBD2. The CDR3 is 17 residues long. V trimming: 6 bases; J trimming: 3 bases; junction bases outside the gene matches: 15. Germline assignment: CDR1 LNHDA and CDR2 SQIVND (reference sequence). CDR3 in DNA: TGTGCCAGTAGCTTCCCTGACAAGGGAGGGCTGACAGATACGCAGTATTTT. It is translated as CASSFPDKGGLTDTQYF.

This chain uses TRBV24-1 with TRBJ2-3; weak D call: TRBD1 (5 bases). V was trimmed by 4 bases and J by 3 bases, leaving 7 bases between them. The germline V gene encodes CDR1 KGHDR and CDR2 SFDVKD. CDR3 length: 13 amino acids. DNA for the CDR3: TGTGCCACCAGTGAGTCAGGGACAGATACGCAGTATTTT. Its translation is CATSESGTDTQYF.

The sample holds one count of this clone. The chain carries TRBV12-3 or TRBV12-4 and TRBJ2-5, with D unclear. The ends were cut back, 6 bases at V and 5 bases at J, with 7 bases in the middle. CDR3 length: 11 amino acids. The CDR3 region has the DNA TGTGCCAGCAGCACCCGGGAGACCCAGTACTTC. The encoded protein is CASSTRETQYF.